The source of this TCR beta chain is a study of OX40 agonist ivuxolimab in advanced cancers. Study-wide background: Three patients had partial responses: one hepatocellular carcinoma, two cutaneous melanoma. General study results and limits: The study did not work out the antigen specificity of the expanded peripheral T cells.

Assay: immunoSEQ multiplex PCR; the TCRdb copy retains only in-frame clones and omits some. The sample lists some 71,000 clones; roughly 89% were seen once. With regard to this clone: What it recognizes is unknown.

There are 12 residues in the CDR3. The germline gives CDR1 SGHNT, CDR2 YYREEE (reference sequence). V was shortened by 5 bases and J by 7 bases, with 7 bases between the two germline ends. This sequence joins TRBV5-4 and TRBJ1-6; D not resolved. Source: CD4+ or CD8+ T cells sorted from blood, taken in a trial of the OX40 agonist ivuxolimab. The clonotype comes from an adult with an advanced solid tumor such as melanoma, head and neck, liver or kidney cancer. The CDR3 here is CASSSSNSPLHF. The CDR3 DNA is TGTGCCAGCAGTTCATCAAATTCACCCCTCCACTTT.